This T cell receptor (beta chain) is from a study of OX40 agonist ivuxolimab in advanced cancers. Libraries were prepared by immunoSEQ multiplex PCR; TCRdb keeps only in-frame clonotypes and omits some of them. The table has tens of thousands of clones, approximately 84% seen once; the top ten hold nearly 7%. Regarding the study as a whole: Fewer expanded clones were found on average in CD4+ than in CD8+ T cells. Among the lowest levels of clonal expansion were found in partial responders at 0.1-3.0 mg/kg.

The CDR3 is 12 amino acids. The V end lost 2 bases, the J end lost 6 bases, and 10 bases lay between the germline ends. Germline V gene lookup returns CDR1 GTSNPN and CDR2 SVGIG (reference sequence). The sample holds a few counts of this clone. As yet, its antigen is unknown. The V call is TRBV30, the J call TRBJ1-1; D not resolved. Sequencing used CD4+ or CD8+ T cells sorted from blood, obtained in a trial of the OX40 agonist ivuxolimab. This receptor was identified in an adult with an advanced solid tumor such as melanoma, head and neck, liver or kidney cancer. This CDR3 is CAWSPDEPEAFF. The CDR3 nucleotides are TGTGCCTGGAGTCCCGACGAACCTGAAGCTTTCTTT.